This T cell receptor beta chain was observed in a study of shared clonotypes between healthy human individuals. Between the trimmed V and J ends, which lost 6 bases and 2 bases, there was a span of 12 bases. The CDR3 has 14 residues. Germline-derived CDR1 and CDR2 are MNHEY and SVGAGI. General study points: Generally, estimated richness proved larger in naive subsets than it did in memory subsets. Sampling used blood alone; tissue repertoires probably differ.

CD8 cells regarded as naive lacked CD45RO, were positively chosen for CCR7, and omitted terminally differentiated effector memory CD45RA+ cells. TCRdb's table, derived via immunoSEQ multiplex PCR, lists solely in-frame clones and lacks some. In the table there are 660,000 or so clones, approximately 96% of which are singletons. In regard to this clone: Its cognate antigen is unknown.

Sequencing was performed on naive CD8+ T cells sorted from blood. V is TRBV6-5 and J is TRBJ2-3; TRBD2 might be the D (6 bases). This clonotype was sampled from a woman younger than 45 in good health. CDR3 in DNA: TGTGCCAGCAGGATAGCGGAACTCACAGATACGCAGTATTTT. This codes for CASRIAELTDTQYF.